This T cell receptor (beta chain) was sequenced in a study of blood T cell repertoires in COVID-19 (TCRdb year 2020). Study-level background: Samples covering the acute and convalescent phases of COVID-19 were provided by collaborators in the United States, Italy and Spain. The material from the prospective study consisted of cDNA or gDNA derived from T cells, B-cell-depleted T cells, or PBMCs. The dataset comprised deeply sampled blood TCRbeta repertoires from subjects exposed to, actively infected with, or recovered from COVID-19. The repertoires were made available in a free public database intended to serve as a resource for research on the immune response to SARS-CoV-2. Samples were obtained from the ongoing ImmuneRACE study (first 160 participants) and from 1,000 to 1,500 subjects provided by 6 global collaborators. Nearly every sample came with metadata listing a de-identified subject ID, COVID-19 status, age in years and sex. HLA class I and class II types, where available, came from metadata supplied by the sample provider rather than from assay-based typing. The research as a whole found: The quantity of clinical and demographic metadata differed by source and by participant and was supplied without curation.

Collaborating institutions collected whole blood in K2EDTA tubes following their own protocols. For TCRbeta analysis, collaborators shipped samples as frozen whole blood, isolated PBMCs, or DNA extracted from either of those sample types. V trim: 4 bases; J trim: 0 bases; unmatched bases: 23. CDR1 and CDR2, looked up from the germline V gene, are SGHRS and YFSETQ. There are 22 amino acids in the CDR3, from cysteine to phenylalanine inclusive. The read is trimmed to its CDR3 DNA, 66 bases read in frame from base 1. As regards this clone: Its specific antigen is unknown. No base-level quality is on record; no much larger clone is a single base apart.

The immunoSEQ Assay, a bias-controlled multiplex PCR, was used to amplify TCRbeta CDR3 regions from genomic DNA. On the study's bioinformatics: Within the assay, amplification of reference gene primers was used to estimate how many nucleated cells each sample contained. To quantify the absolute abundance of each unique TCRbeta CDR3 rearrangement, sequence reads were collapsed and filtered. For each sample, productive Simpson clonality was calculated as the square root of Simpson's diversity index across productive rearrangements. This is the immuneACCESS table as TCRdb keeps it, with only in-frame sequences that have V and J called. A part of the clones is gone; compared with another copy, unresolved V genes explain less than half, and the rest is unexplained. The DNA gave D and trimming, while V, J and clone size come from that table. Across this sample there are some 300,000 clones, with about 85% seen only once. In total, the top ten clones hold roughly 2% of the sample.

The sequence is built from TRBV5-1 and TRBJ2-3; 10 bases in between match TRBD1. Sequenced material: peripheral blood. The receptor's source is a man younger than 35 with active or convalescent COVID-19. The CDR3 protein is CASSRRPYGTGAWKTSTDTQYF. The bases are TGCGCCAGCAGCCGTCGCCCTTACGGGACAGGGGCTTGGAAAACTAGCACAGATACGCAGTATTTT.